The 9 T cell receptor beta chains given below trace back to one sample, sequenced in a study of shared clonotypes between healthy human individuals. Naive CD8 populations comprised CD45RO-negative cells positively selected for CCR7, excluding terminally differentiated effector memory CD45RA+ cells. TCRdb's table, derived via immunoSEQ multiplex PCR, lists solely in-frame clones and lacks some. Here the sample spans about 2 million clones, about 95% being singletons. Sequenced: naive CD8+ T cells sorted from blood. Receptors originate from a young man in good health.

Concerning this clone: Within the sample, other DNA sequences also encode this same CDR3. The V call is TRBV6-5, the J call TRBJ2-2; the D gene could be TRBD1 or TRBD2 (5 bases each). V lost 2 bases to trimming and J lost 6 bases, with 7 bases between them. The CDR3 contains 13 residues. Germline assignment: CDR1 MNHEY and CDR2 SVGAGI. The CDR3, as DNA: TGTGCCAGCAGTTACGGGACCTCCGGGGAGCTGTTTTTT. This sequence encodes CASSYGTSGELFF.

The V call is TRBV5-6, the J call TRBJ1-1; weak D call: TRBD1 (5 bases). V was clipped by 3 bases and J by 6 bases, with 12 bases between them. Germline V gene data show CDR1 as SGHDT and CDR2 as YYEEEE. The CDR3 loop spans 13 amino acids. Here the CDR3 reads CASSSSSGPEAFF. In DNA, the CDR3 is TGTGCCAGCAGCTCATCCTCGGGGCCTGAAGCTTTCTTT.

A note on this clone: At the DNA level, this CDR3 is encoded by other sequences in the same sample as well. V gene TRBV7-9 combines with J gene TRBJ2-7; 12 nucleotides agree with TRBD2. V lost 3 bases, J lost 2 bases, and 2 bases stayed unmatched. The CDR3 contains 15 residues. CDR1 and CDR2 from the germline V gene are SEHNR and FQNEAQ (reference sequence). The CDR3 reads CASSFGLAGPYEQYF. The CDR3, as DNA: TGTGCCAGCAGCTTCGGACTAGCGGGACCCTACGAGCAGTACTTC.

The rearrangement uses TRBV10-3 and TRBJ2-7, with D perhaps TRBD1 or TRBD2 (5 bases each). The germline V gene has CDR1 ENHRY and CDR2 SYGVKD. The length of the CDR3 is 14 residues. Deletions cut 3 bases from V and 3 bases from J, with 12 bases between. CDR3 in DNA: TGTGCCATCAGTGAACGGGGACCAGACTACGAGCAGTACTTC. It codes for CAISERGPDYEQYF.

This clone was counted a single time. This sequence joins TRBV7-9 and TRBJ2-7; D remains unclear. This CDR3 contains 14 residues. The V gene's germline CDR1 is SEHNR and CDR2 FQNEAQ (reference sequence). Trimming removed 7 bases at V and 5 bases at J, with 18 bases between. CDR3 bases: TGTGCCAGCACCCGTCCCCTTGGTTCCCACGAGCAGTACTTC. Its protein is CASTRPLGSHEQYF.

The CDR3 nucleotides are TGTGCCAGCAGCCAAATAGCGGGCGGAACCGGGGAGCTGTTTTTT. Its translation: CASSQIAGGTGELFF. V usage is TRBV7-8 and J usage is TRBJ2-2; 7 bases match TRBD2. Germline lookup yields CDR1 SGHVS and CDR2 FQNEAQ. V shed 5 bases and J 5 bases; nucleotides not matched to a gene: 8. This CDR3 spans 15 amino acids.

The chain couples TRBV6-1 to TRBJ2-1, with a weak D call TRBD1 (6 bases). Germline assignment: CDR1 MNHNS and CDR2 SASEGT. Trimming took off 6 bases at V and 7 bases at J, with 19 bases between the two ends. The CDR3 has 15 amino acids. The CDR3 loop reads CASREQGTPWNEQFF. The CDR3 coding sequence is TGTGCCAGCAGGGAGCAGGGGACGCCCTGGAATGAGCAGTTCTTC.

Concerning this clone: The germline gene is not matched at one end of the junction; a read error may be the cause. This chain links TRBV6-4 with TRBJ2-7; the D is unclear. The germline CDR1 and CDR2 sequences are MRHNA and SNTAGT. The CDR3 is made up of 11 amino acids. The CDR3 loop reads CASNPPNHMNF. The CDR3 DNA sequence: TGTGCCAGTAATCCCCCGAATCATATGAACTTC.

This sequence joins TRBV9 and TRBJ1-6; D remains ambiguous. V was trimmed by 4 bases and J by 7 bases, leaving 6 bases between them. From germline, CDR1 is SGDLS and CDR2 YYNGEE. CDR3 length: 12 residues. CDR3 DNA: TGTGCCAGCAGCCCCTCAAATTCACCCCTCCACTTT. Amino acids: CASSPSNSPLHF. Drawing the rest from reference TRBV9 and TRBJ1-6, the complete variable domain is DSGVTQTPKHLITATGQRVTLRCSPRSGDLSVYWYQQSLDQGLQFLIQYYNGEERAKGNILERFSAQQFPDLHSELNLSSLELGDSALYFCASSPSNSPLHFGNGTRLTVT.